One and the same sample provided the 5 T cell receptor beta chains below, sequenced in a study of molecular identifiers for immune sequencing clone quantification. TCRdb re-called the PCR reads through MiXCR, storing one row per CDR3 protein. The repertoire holds more than 450,000 distinct CDR3 sequences, with around 23% as singletons. Material: naive CD8+ T cells from blood, with Jurkat cell RNA spiked in. Subset denoted: FACS-sorted CD8+CD4-CCR7+CD45RA+ naive T cells. The receptors come from a human donor in good health. Some libraries in this study had Jurkat cell RNA spiked in.

This clonotype was picked up a small number of times. The V gene is TRBV10-3, the J gene TRBJ2-7; 8 nucleotides match TRBD2. The CDR3 covers 17 residues. V trimming: 1 base; J trimming: 6 bases; junction bases outside the gene matches: 14. CDR1 is ENHRY, CDR2 SYGVKD, per germline. The CDR3 protein is CAISEFLAGGPSLEQYF. The CDR3 bases are TGTGCCATCAGTGAGTTTTTGGCGGGAGGCCCCTCGCTCGAGCAGTACTTC.

The chain links TRBV4-3 to TRBJ2-7; tentatively, D is TRBD1 (6 bases). The V end was cut by 0 bases, the J end by 0 bases, with 12 bases between. The germline gives CDR1 LGHNA, CDR2 YSLEER. The CDR3 is made up of 16 amino acids. This CDR3 reads CASSQDGWGPSYEQYF. Here the CDR3 DNA reads TGCGCCAGCAGCCAAGATGGGTGGGGGCCCTCCTACGAGCAGTACTTC.

Sample share makes this clonotype medium-sized. The genes are TRBV28 and TRBJ2-3; 12 nucleotides match TRBD1. There are 18 residues in the CDR3. With 6 bases clipped from V and 6 bases from J, the junction kept 16 bases outside the gene matches. Germline CDR1 MDHEN, CDR2 SYDVKM. CDR3 sequence (DNA): TGTGCCAGCAGCCAGGACCCCGGGACAGGGGGCGCGGGGGATACGCAGTATTTT. Protein: CASSQDPGTGGAGDTQYF.

The chain couples TRBV9 to TRBJ1-2, with no clear D. The CDR3 runs 15 residues. Trimming took off 7 bases at V and 0 bases at J, with 16 bases between the two ends. Germline V gene data show CDR1 as SGDLS and CDR2 as YYNGEE. Written as DNA, the CDR3 is TGTGCCAGCTGCGCAGAGGCGGCTACTAACTATGGCTACACCTTC. Translated: CASCAEAATNYGYTF. The whole variable domain, filled in from reference TRBV9 and TRBJ1-2, reads DSGVTQTPKHLITATGQRVTLRCSPRSGDLSVYWYQQSLDQGLQFLIQYYNGEERAKGNILERFSAQQFPDLHSELNLSSLELGDSALYFCASCAEAATNYGYTFGSGTRLTVV.

As concerns this clonotype: At one of its ends the junction is not consistent with the germline gene, which may arise from a read error. The chain is built from TRBV2 and TRBJ1-3, with 11 bases lining up with TRBD1. Looked up from germline, CDR1 is SNHLY and CDR2 is FYNNEI. The CDR3 extends over 17 amino acids. The CDR3 spells CASIRTGGEPSGDTIYF. For the CDR3, the DNA is TGTGCCAGCATCCGGACAGGGGGCGAGCCCTCTGGAGACACCATATATTTT.